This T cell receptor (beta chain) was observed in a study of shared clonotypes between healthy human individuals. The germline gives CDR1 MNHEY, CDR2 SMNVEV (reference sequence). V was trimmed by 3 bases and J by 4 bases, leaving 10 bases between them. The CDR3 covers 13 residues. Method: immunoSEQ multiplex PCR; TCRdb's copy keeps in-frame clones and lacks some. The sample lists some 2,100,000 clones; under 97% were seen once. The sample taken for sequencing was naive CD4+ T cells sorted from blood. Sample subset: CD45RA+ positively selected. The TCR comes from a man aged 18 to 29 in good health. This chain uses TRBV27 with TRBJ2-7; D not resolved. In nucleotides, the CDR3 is TGTGCCAGCAGTTTCAGAGTGCCATACGAGCAGTACTTC. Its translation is CASSFRVPYEQYF.